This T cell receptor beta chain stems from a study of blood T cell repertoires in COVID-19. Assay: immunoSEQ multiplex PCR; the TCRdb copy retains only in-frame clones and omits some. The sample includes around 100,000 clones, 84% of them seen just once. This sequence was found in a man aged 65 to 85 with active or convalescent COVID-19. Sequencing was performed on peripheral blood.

The CDR3 DNA is TGTGCCTGGAGTATGACAGCCGGCACTGAAGCTTTCTTT. Encoded protein: CAWSMTAGTEAFF. The chain joins TRBV30 to TRBJ1-1; TRBD1 is a possible D gene (5 bases). Germline loops: CDR1 GTSNPN, CDR2 SVGIG (reference sequence). This CDR3 has 13 amino acids. V was clipped by 2 bases and J by 4 bases, with 11 bases between them.